A single sample gave rise to the 28 T cell receptor beta chains below, sequenced in a study of blood T cells in healthy people across ages. It was with a sample-barcoded 5' primer and a J-beta primer mix that a second PCR of roughly 7 to 12 cycles was run. MiXCR, run by TCRdb on the 5' RACE reads, gives a single entry per CDR3 protein. Of 580,000 or so distinct CDR3 sequences in the sample, around 50% were seen once. Sequencing input: blood. Every receptor here comes from an elderly man in good health.

This chain connects TRBV2 to TRBJ2-3; D gene uncertain. The CDR3 runs 13 residues. V was shortened by 3 bases and J by 0 bases, with 4 bases between the two germline ends. Germline V gene sequence: CDR1 SNHLY, CDR2 FYNNEI. The CDR3 protein is CASSDASTDTQYF. Written as DNA, the CDR3 is TGTGCCAGCAGTGACGCCAGCACAGATACGCAGTATTTT.

This clonotype was seen once. The chain employs TRBV12-3 or TRBV12-4 and TRBJ2-7; possible D gene TRBD1, 7 bases. This CDR3 region has 15 residues. With 6 bases removed from V and 2 bases from J, the gap between germline ends came to 17 bases. The CDR3 region has the DNA TGTGCCAGCAGCAACTCAGGGGGGTTTCCCTACGAGCAGTACTTC. It specifies CASSNSGGFPYEQYF.

V gene TRBV20-1 combines with J gene TRBJ2-4; D gene ambiguous. Germline V gene lookup returns CDR1 DFQATT and CDR2 SNEGSKA (reference sequence). Trimming took 2 bases from V and 2 from J, leaving 7 bases between them. This CDR3 contains 13 residues. CDR3: CSARFSSKNIQYF. In nucleotides, the CDR3 is TGCAGTGCTAGATTCTCCTCCAAAAACATTCAGTACTTC.

The chain uses TRBV20-1 and TRBJ2-1, with D uncertain. The CDR3 totals 13 residues. Per the germline V gene, CDR1 is DFQATT and CDR2 is SNEGSKA (reference sequence). Trimming removed 1 base from V and 3 bases from J, with 7 bases in between. The CDR3 bases are TGCAGTGCTAGAGGGGCAGTCTACAATGAGCAGTTCTTC. It codes for CSARGAVYNEQFF.

This clonotype was counted between two and nine times. V usage is TRBV29-1 and J usage is TRBJ2-7; D not resolved. The germline CDR1 and CDR2 sequences are SQVTM and ANQGSEA. Deletions cut 5 bases from V and 1 base from J, with 6 bases between. The CDR3 spans 11 residues. The CDR3 is CSVSRSYEQYF. CDR3 bases: TGCAGCGTTTCAAGGTCCTACGAGCAGTACTTC.

About this clonotype itself: This may arise from a read error, as a much more abundant clone is one base away. The CDR3 reads CSVALGIYNEQFF. CDR3 in DNA: TGCAGCGTTGCGTTAGGGATCTACAATGAGCAGTTCTTC. The chain has TRBV29-1 and TRBJ2-1; D gene uncertain. Germline V gene data show CDR1 as SQVTM and CDR2 as ANQGSEA. CDR3 length equals 13 residues. The V end was cut by 4 bases, the J end by 3 bases, with 10 bases between.

The rearrangement links TRBV29-1 to TRBJ2-1, with 9 nucleotides matching TRBD2. The CDR3 runs 14 residues. The ends lost 6 bases at V and 3 bases at J; junction bases unmatched: 6. Germline CDR1 SQVTM, CDR2 ANQGSEA. The CDR3 is CSVGSGGLYNEQFF. CDR3 coding DNA: TGCAGCGTGGGAAGCGGGGGGCTCTACAATGAGCAGTTCTTC.

This clonotype was recorded a few times. The chain carries TRBV5-1 and TRBJ2-7, with D possibly matching TRBD1 (5 bases). Germline V gives CDR1 SGHRS, CDR2 YFSETQ. Trimming removed 3 bases from V and 5 bases from J, with 21 bases in between. The CDR3 sequence is 16 residues long. The CDR3 sequence: CASSWGGGDGIHEQYF. CDR3 coding DNA: TGCGCCAGCAGCTGGGGCGGTGGTGACGGTATCCACGAGCAGTACTTC.

The chain uses TRBV7-9 and TRBJ1-6; no clear D. The CDR3 consists of 12 residues. Germline V gene data show CDR1 as SEHNR and CDR2 as FQNEAQ (reference sequence). V was trimmed by 8 bases and J by 6 bases, leaving 8 bases between them. CDR3 amino acids: CASGYVNSPLHF. The CDR3, as DNA: TGTGCCAGCGGCTACGTTAATTCACCCCTCCACTTT.

This clonotype was counted only a few times. The rearrangement uses TRBV7-9 and TRBJ2-7; D is ambiguous. CDR3 length equals 11 residues. V was pared by 4 bases and J by 6 bases, with 7 bases between. Per germline, CDR1 SEHNR and CDR2 FQNEAQ (reference sequence). The CDR3 spells CASSSATEQYF. Written as DNA, the CDR3 is TGTGCCAGCAGCTCGGCAACCGAGCAGTACTTC.

This clonotype was observed a few times. The chain employs TRBV7-2 and TRBJ2-7, with D unresolved. Germline V gives CDR1 SGHTA, CDR2 FQGNSA. The V end was cut by 5 bases, the J end by 2 bases, with 10 bases between. This CDR3 has 13 residues. CDR3 nucleotides: TGTGCCAGCAGCCCCCTTGGGGCCTACGAGCAGTACTTC. This encodes CASSPLGAYEQYF.

V and J are TRBV9 and TRBJ2-7, with a possible D match to TRBD2 (6 bases). Trimming stripped 4 bases from V and 5 bases from J, with 19 bases between. The germline CDR1 and CDR2 sequences are SGDLS and YYNGEE. This CDR3 region has 15 residues. The CDR3 here is CASSNRAGQIHEQYF. CDR3 coding DNA: TGTGCCAGCAGCAATCGGGCGGGGCAGATCCACGAGCAGTACTTC.

This chain joins TRBV10-3 and TRBJ1-5, with 10 bases that match TRBD1. V lost 3 bases to trimming and J lost 5 bases; unmatched junction nucleotides: 1. The CDR3 spans 14 residues. CDR1 is ENHRY, CDR2 SYGVKD, per germline. DNA for the CDR3: TGTGCCATCAGTGACGGGACAGGGGATCAGCCCCAGCATTTT. It encodes CAISDGTGDQPQHF.

The chain carries TRBV21-1 and TRBJ2-1; TRBD1 is the table's D call, not checked against the DNA. TRBV21-1 represents a pseudogene. The CDR3 totals 13 residues. The CDR3 region has the DNA TGTGCCAGCAGCAAAGTCCCGGGGAATGAGCAGTTCTTC. Protein product: CASSKVPGNEQFF.

The chain uses TRBV9 and TRBJ2-6; TRBD2 aligns across 8 bases. Trimming cost V 5 bases and J 0 bases; bases outside gene matches: 7. Germline CDR1 reads SGDLS; CDR2 reads YYNGEE. CDR3 length equals 17 residues. The CDR3 region has the DNA TGTGCCAGCAGATCTAGCGGGCCTGACTCTGGGGCCAACGTCCTGACTTTC. Its translation is CASRSSGPDSGANVLTF.

This clonotype was detected ten times or more. The chain is built from TRBV6-6 and TRBJ1-6; D is possibly TRBD1 (5 bases). This CDR3 is built from 14 residues. The germline gives CDR1 MNHNY, CDR2 SVGAGI (reference sequence). The ends were cut back, 8 bases at V and 10 bases at J, with 18 bases in the middle. In DNA form, the CDR3 reads TGTGCCAGCTGGGGAAGGCAGGGTATATCACCCCTCCACTTT. Amino acids: CASWGRQGISPLHF.

This clonotype was seen only a few times. CDR3 region: CASSKCVEGGPSGANVLTF. The CDR3, as DNA: TGTGCCAGCAGCAAATGCGTCGAGGGGGGACCCTCTGGGGCCAACGTCCTGACTTTC. The rearrangement joins TRBV21-1 to TRBJ2-6; the table gives TRBD1 as D, unverified against the DNA. TRBV21-1 is classified as a pseudogene. CDR3 length: 19 amino acids.

CDR3 amino acids: CASSGKPGNQPQHF. In nucleotides, the CDR3 is TGTGCCAGCAGCGGTAAACCCGGTAATCAGCCCCAGCATTTT. This chain links TRBV4-2 with TRBJ1-5, with no clear D. Trimming cost V 5 bases and J 4 bases, with 12 bases left between them. This CDR3 contains 14 residues. Germline-derived CDR1 and CDR2 are LGHNA and YNFKEQ.

The chain carries TRBV5-1 and TRBJ2-7; weak D call: TRBD2 (5 bases). V was shortened by 0 bases and J by 0 bases, with 10 bases between the two germline ends. The germline V gene encodes CDR1 SGHRS and CDR2 YFSETQ. The CDR3 covers 15 residues. The CDR3, as DNA: TGCGCCAGCAGCTTGGCCCCGGGGAGCTCCTACGAGCAGTACTTC. It encodes CASSLAPGSSYEQYF. Complete variable domain (other parts from reference TRBV5-1 and TRBJ2-7): KAGVTQTPRYLIKTRGQQVTLSCSPISGHRSVSWYQQTPGQGLQFLFEYFSETQRNKGNFPGRFSGRQFSNSRSEMNVSTLELGDSALYLCASSLAPGSSYEQYFGPGTRLTVT.

The table lists this clonotype with a count of one. The chain combines TRBV7-3 with TRBJ2-2; TRBD2 matches at 8 bases. CDR1 SGHTA and CDR2 FQGTGA come from the germline V gene. CDR3 length: 14 amino acids. V lost 6 bases and J lost 5; bases outside the gene matches: 5. The CDR3 nucleotides are TGTGCCAGCAGGAGCGGGGGATGGACCGGGGAGCTGTTTTTT. Its protein is CASRSGGWTGELFF.

J is TRBJ2-4 and V is TRBV4-3; D perhaps matches TRBD1 (7 bases). CDR3 length equals 15 residues. Germline CDR1 and CDR2: LGHNA and YSLEER. The germline V and J ends were trimmed by 0 bases and 13 bases, with 19 bases remaining between them. Here the CDR3 reads CASSQESEGAGEQYF. As DNA, the CDR3 is TGCGCCAGCAGCCAAGAATCGGAGGGGGCAGGTGAGCAGTACTTC.

This clonotype was counted only a few times. The CDR3 DNA sequence: TGCAGTGCTAGAGATCTGGCCGGGAGCTTAGTGGACAATGAGCAGTTCTTC. Its translation: CSARDLAGSLVDNEQFF. The chain couples TRBV20-1 to TRBJ2-1, with D perhaps matching TRBD2 (6 bases). Germline V gene sequence: CDR1 DFQATT, CDR2 SNEGSKA (reference sequence). The length of the CDR3 is 17 residues. V lost 0 bases and J 5 bases, leaving 20 bases between the germline ends.

The gene calls are TRBV5-1 and TRBJ2-1; D gene ambiguous. This CDR3 is built from 16 residues. Trimming took 5 bases from V and 0 from J, leaving 15 bases between them. Germline CDR1 is SGHRS and CDR2 is YFSETQ. CDR3 residues: CASSRTSTSSYNEQFF. The CDR3 DNA reads as TGCGCCAGCAGTAGAACAAGTACCAGCTCCTACAATGAGCAGTTCTTC.

Only one count was recorded for this clonotype. V is TRBV3-1 and J is TRBJ1-4; 7 bases align to TRBD1. Germline V gene sequence: CDR1 LGHDT, CDR2 YNNKEL (reference sequence). J was trimmed by 5 bases and V by 6 bases; bases with no gene match: 6. The CDR3 sequence is 14 residues long. The CDR3 loop is CASSLKGGNEKLFF. The CDR3 bases are TGTGCCAGCAGTCTCAAAGGGGGCAATGAAAAACTGTTTTTT.

The chain has TRBV9 and TRBJ2-3, with 7 bases aligning to TRBD2. The V gene's germline CDR1 is SGDLS and CDR2 YYNGEE. J was trimmed by 1 base and V by 0 bases; bases with no gene match: 5. The CDR3 is 16 amino acids. The CDR3 reads CASSVGGGEGTDTQYF. CDR3 nucleotide sequence: TGTGCCAGCAGCGTAGGGGGGGGAGAAGGCACAGATACGCAGTATTTT.

V is TRBV12-3 or TRBV12-4 and J is TRBJ2-5; 7 bases line up with TRBD2. Trimming cost V 5 bases and J 2 bases; bases outside gene matches: 11. The length of the CDR3 is 16 residues. CDR3 amino acids: CASSPSGKGGQETQYF. In nucleotides, the CDR3 is TGTGCCAGCAGTCCTAGTGGTAAGGGAGGGCAAGAGACCCAGTACTTC.

As to this clonotype: One end of the junction varies from germline; a read error may be responsible. As DNA, the CDR3 is TGTGTCAGCAGCTTAGGTCCGGCCTACAATGAGCAGTTCTTC. Translated: CVSSLGPAYNEQFF. The V call is TRBV7-2, the J call TRBJ2-1, with D unclear. Germline V lookup: CDR1 SGHTA, CDR2 FQGNSA. The CDR3 is 14 residues long.

The rearrangement joins TRBV9 to TRBJ2-2; D unclear. CDR1 and CDR2 from the germline V gene are SGDLS and YYNGEE. This CDR3 region has 14 residues. V lost 5 bases and J 1 base, leaving 9 bases between the germline ends. CDR3: CASSPTQNTGELFF. The CDR3 DNA sequence: TGTGCCAGCAGTCCGACCCAGAACACCGGGGAGCTGTTTTTT.